This T cell receptor (beta chain) was captured by sequencing in a study of Graves' ophthalmopathy and Graves' hyperthyroidism. The table lists this clonotype with many counts. Transcripts of RNA were the source for amplifying TCR beta CDR3 regions. RT-PCR in the first round used HTBI primers; a second-round multiplex PCR followed. One entry per CDR3 protein, called by TCRdb with MiXCR from the multiplex PCR reads. This table has around 1,200,000 distinct CDR3 sequences, less than 45% appearing once. The sequenced sample consisted of peripheral blood or thyroid tissue (not recorded which). The origin of this receptor is an adult man with Graves' hyperthyroidism.

The CDR3 DNA is TGTGCCATCACATCGGAGAACACTGAAGCTTTCTTT. This codes for CAITSENTEAFF. The genes are TRBV10-3 and TRBJ1-1, with D hard to call. Germline V lookup: CDR1 ENHRY, CDR2 SYGVKD. The CDR3 consists of 12 residues. V lost 7 bases, J lost 1 base, and 7 bases lay in between.